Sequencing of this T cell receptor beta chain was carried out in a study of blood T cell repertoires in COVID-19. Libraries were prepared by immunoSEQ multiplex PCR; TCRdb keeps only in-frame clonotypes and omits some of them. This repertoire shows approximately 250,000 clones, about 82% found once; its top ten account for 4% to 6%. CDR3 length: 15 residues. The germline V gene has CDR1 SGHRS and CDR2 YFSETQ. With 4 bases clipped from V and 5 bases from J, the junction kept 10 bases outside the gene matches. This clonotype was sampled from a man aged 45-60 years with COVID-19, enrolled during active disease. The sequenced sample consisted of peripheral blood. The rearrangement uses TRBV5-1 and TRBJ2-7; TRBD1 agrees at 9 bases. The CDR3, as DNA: TGCGCCAGCAGCCCGGAACGGACAGGGGACCACGAGCAGTACTTC. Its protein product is CASSPERTGDHEQYF.